This T cell receptor (beta chain) was recorded in a study of control samples from healthy donors and cancer patients. This clone was recorded only once. Repertoires were generated with immunoSEQ multiplex PCR, while TCRdb's copy carries only in-frame clones and drops some. In the table there are under 130,000 clones, about 89% of which are singletons. The receptor's source is a man between 60 and 75 years old with lung cancer. The sample was PBMCs.

CDR3 DNA: TGTGCCAGCAGCTTGGTGGCAGGGGATTCTGGGGCCAACGTCCTGACTTTC. It translates to CASSLVAGDSGANVLTF. The chain recombines TRBV5-6 with TRBJ2-6; the D gene is possibly TRBD1 (6 bases). This CDR3 has 17 residues. Trimming stripped 0 bases from V and 1 base from J, with 11 bases between. Germline V gene lookup returns CDR1 SGHDT and CDR2 YYEEEE.